This TCR beta chain was observed in a study of T-cell reconstitution after alpha-beta-depleted transplantation in children. Broader study findings: The origin of alpha-beta T cells about two months after transplant was reportedly several hundred expanded graft clones. One year after transplant, T-cell counts and diversity came mostly from newly produced T cells.

The CDR3 spans 15 residues. CDR1 DFQATT and CDR2 SNEGSKA come from the germline V gene (reference sequence). The V gene end was trimmed by 6 bases and the J gene end by 1 base; junction bases not matched to a gene: 11. As it was prepared, the TCRbeta library received unique molecular identifiers. TCRdb re-derived calls from the PCR reads in MiXCR, one entry per CDR3 protein. Of roughly 28,000 distinct CDR3 sequences in the sample, about a sixth were seen once. For this clonotype: Its antigen remains unknown.

This TCR was sampled from a male patient aged 2-9 years who had a stem cell transplant for acute lymphoblastic leukemia, so the T cells may come from the graft donor. The sample consisted of PBMCs, mostly from graft donor cells, taken 60 days after TCRalphabeta/CD19-depleted stem cell transplant. The chain joins TRBV20-1 to TRBJ2-5; 7 nucleotides align to TRBD1. The CDR3 nucleotides are TGCAGTGCGACAACACCCAGGGGGTTCCAAGAGACCCAGTACTTC. As protein: CSATTPRGFQETQYF.